A selection of T cell receptor beta chains follows, all from one sample in a study of tissue T cells after allogeneic stem cell transplantation. This table comes from immunoSEQ multiplex PCR, and its TCRdb copy is limited to in-frame clones, with some not included. The sample gives 42,000 or so clones, approximately 92% of which show up once; 3% to 4% is in the top ten. The sample consisted of blood, taken before transplantation. The receptor set was obtained from a woman aged 35 to 75 who later had graft-versus-host disease after an allogeneic stem cell transplant. Each CDR3 is given with its conserved first and last residue. The order of the fields is J gene, V gene, clone size, CDR3 protein. The size entry is marked missing in some rows and otherwise reads once, few, many or a size class.

TRBJ1-6,TRBV30,few,CAWSMTSSPLHF
TRBJ2-7,TRBV14,.,CASSRRGVSHEQYF
TRBJ2-3,TRBV11-2,few,CASSLLGRLGDTQYF
TRBJ2-7,TRBV5-1,.,CASSLTSGPGEQYF
TRBJ2-1,TRBV3-1/TRBV3-2,once,CASSQDAGSYNEQFF
TRBJ1-2,TRBV7-2,.,CASSPPQGAGYTF
TRBJ2-2,TRBV4-3,once,CASSQARVADTGELFF
TRBJ1-1,TRBV13,.,CASSYTGGSEAFF
TRBJ1-2,TRBV3-1/TRBV3-2,.,CASSQLKSYGYTF
TRBJ2-2,TRBV5-1,.,CASSLSLADTGELFF
TRBJ2-1,TRBV19,.,CASSIVRGSEQFF
TRBJ2-3,TRBV7-6,.,CASSPNTPPDTQYF
TRBJ2-1,TRBV4-2,.,CASSRNPGTSGTNEQFF
TRBJ1-2,TRBV12-3/TRBV12-4,.,CASSGTGGYGYTF
TRBJ1-2,TRBV27,.,CASGRTGAWGYTF
TRBJ1-2,TRBV19,.,CASRDWVYGYTF
TRBJ1-1,TRBV30,.,CAWSTGVGTEAFF
TRBJ1-4,TRBV5-5,.,CASSFGQAGEKLFF